This T cell receptor beta chain derives from a study of T-cell memory formation after mild COVID-19. Study at large: TCR clusters were largely donor specific.

To note about this clonotype: Its antigen is unknown.

Germline V gene sequence: CDR1 MNHEY, CDR2 SVGAGI. The V end lost 3 bases, the J end lost 9 bases, and 18 bases lay between the germline ends. CDR3 length: 15 residues. TCRdb passed the 5' RACE reads through MiXCR, listing each CDR3 protein once. The table has 300,000 to 350,000 distinct CDR3 sequences, roughly an eighth seen once. Study-wide points: Contracting CD4+ clones were located mainly in CM and EM, and CD8+ clones in EMRA. There was a balanced CD4/CD8 profile in clones contracting day 15 to 85, and later expanders leaned CD4+.

This receptor was obtained from a man aged 18 to 35 who had mild COVID-19 (a few samples of this study predate the infection). Cell type and time point are not known. The chain carries TRBV6-5 and TRBJ2-1; D is tentatively TRBD1 or TRBD2 (6 bases each). Specimen: PBMCs or a T cell subset sorted from them (not recorded which). The CDR3 loop is CASSYMEGGRSEQFF. The CDR3 coding sequence is TGTGCCAGCAGTTATATGGAGGGGGGCCGGAGTGAGCAGTTCTTC.